The present T cell receptor (beta chain) was sequenced within a study of blood T cells in healthy people across ages. Study outcomes and limitations: Diversity was higher, and naive CD4+ cells more numerous, in long-lived donors than in aged donors.

This clonotype turned up a few times. Its antigen remains unknown. A sample-barcoded 5' primer and a J-beta primer mix were used in a second PCR of about 6 to 11 cycles. The template-switch adaptor, which had 12 random nucleotides, put a tag on each cDNA molecule. Individual samples furnished no less than 3 million CDR3-containing paired-end reads apiece. TCRdb re-called the 5' RACE reads through MiXCR, storing one row per CDR3 protein. The repertoire includes hundreds of thousands of distinct CDR3 sequences, approximately 59% of them detected once, and approximately 40% sits in the top ten. This CDR3 spans 17 amino acids. Germline CDR1 reads MDHEN; CDR2 reads SYDVKM. V lost 2 bases, J lost 5 bases, and 14 bases stayed unmatched. Each individual donor underwent a draw of approximately 9.6 milliliters of peripheral blood.

This clonotype was obtained from a man aged 60 to 69 in good health. Source material: blood. The V gene is TRBV28, the J gene TRBJ2-5, with 7 bases lining up with TRBD2. The CDR3 DNA follows: TGTGCCAGCAGTTTAACGGACGCCGGGGGGTCGTCCGAGACCCAGTACTTC. It specifies CASSLTDAGGSSETQYF.